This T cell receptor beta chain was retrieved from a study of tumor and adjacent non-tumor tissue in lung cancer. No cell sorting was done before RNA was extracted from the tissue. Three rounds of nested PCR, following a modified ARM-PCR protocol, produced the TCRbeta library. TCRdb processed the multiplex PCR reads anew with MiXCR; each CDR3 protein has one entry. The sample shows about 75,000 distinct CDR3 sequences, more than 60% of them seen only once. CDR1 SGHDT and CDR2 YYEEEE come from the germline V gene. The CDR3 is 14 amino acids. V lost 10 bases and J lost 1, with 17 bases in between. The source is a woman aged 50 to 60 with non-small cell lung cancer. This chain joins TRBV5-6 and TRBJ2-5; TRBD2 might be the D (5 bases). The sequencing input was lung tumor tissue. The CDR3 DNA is TGTGCCGGCATTAGTAGCGCAATCCAAGAGACCCAGTACTTC. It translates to CAGISSAIQETQYF.